The 23 T cell receptor beta chains given below trace back to one sample, sequenced in a study of post-analysis software for immune sequencing data. Each TCR beta cDNA library carried unique molecular identifiers. TCRdb passed the PCR reads through MiXCR, listing each CDR3 protein once. The table has about 160,000 distinct CDR3 sequences, roughly 34% seen once; the top ten hold 28%. Sequencing was performed on blood, taken after autologous hematopoietic stem cell transplantation. The receptor set was obtained from a girl aged 10-17 years with multiple sclerosis.

The chain links TRBV20-1 to TRBJ2-1; D is possibly TRBD2 (6 bases). Germline V gene lookup returns CDR1 DFQATT and CDR2 SNEGSKA (reference sequence). Trimming took off 3 bases at V and 3 bases at J, with 6 bases between the two ends. The CDR3 spans 12 residues. For the CDR3, the DNA is TGCAGTGCTAGGGGGGGCTACAATGAGCAGTTCTTC. It yields the protein CSARGGYNEQFF.

The chain uses TRBV12-3 or TRBV12-4 and TRBJ2-6, with TRBD1 matching 8 bases. The CDR3 length is 16 residues. The junction had 3 bases not matched to a gene; V was cut back by 5 bases and J by 0 bases. The CDR3 DNA is TGTGCCAGCAGTGCAGGGGGCCCCTCTGGGGCCAACGTCCTGACTTTC. Translation: CASSAGGPSGANVLTF.

The chain links TRBV20-1 to TRBJ2-2; no reliable D call. V lost 3 bases to trimming and J lost 6 bases, with 11 bases between them. CDR3 size: 13 residues. Germline-derived CDR1 and CDR2 are DFQATT and SNEGSKA (reference sequence). Here the CDR3 reads CSARSSGPGELFF. As DNA, the CDR3 is TGCAGTGCTAGGTCTTCCGGCCCCGGGGAGCTGTTTTTT.

In its sample, this clonotype was seen many times. This chain links TRBV20-1 with TRBJ2-7; D perhaps matches TRBD1 (5 bases). Trimming shortened V by 3 bases and J by 3 bases, and 9 bases separated the two germline ends. Germline loops: CDR1 DFQATT, CDR2 SNEGSKA (reference sequence). The CDR3 totals 12 residues. The CDR3 nucleotides read TGCAGTGCTAGGGGGCAGGGCTACGAGCAGTACTTC. Its protein product is CSARGQGYEQYF.

This clonotype has a handful of counts. The rearrangement uses TRBV29-1 and TRBJ2-1; possibly TRBD2 for D (5 bases). V was cut by 2 bases and J by 5 bases, with 16 bases left in between. From germline, CDR1 is SQVTM and CDR2 ANQGSEA. The CDR3 covers 15 residues. The CDR3 region is CSVEKSGWANNEQFF. The CDR3 DNA reads TGCAGCGTTGAAAAGTCGGGGTGGGCGAACAATGAGCAGTTCTTC.

V usage is TRBV20-1 and J usage is TRBJ1-2; 8 nucleotides agree with TRBD1. The CDR3 is 14 amino acids. Germline values: CDR1 DFQATT, CDR2 SNEGSKA (reference sequence). Trimming took 6 bases from V and 4 from J; bases not matched to a gene: 10. CDR3 in DNA: TGCAGTGCACCCGGACAGGGCGAGGTCTATGGCTACACCTTC. This codes for CSAPGQGEVYGYTF.

V gene TRBV11-2 combines with J gene TRBJ2-7; possibly TRBD2 for D (6 bases). The CDR3 loop spans 15 amino acids. V was shortened by 5 bases and J by 3 bases, with 17 bases between the two germline ends. CDR1 is SGHAT and CDR2 is FQNNGV in the germline V gene. Here the CDR3 DNA reads TGTGCCAGCAGCCCCGGCATGGGACTGGGCTACGAGCAGTACTTC. Its translation: CASSPGMGLGYEQYF. The full variable domain, with the rest looked up from reference TRBV11-2 and TRBJ2-7, is EAGVAQSPRYKIIEKRQSVAFWCNPISGHATLYWYQQILGQGPKLLIQFQNNGVVDDSQLPKDRFSAERLKGVDSTLKIQPAKLEDSAVYLCASSPGMGLGYEQYFGPGTRLTVT.

The V and J genes are TRBV29-1 and TRBJ2-2, with D perhaps TRBD1 (6 bases). This CDR3 spans 16 amino acids. V lost 4 bases to trimming and J lost 1 base, with 16 bases between them. Germline CDR1 reads SQVTM; CDR2 reads ANQGSEA. CDR3 sequence (DNA): TGCAGCGTTGTGCCTCCTGGGACAATGAACACCGGGGAGCTGTTTTTT. It codes for CSVVPPGTMNTGELFF.

This clonotype was counted between two and nine times. This chain joins TRBV7-3 and TRBJ2-1; the D gene is possibly TRBD1 (5 bases). The CDR3 has 13 residues. The V end was cut by 5 bases, the J end by 6 bases, with 11 bases between. CDR1 is SGHTA and CDR2 is FQGTGA in the germline V gene. This CDR3 reads CASSHPGINEQFF. CDR3 sequence (DNA): TGTGCCAGCAGCCATCCAGGGATCAATGAGCAGTTCTTC.

This chain links TRBV7-8 with TRBJ2-7, with 8 positions matching TRBD1. The V gene's germline CDR1 is SGHVS and CDR2 FQNEAQ. CDR3 length: 14 residues. J gave up 5 bases and V 4 bases, and 7 bases lay outside the gene matches. As DNA, the CDR3 is TGTGCCAGCAGCTATGGACAGGGCGTCCACGAGCAGTACTTC. Its translation: CASSYGQGVHEQYF.

This clonotype was recorded only once. V usage is TRBV3-1 and J usage is TRBJ2-1; D remains unclear. Germline lookup yields CDR1 LGHDT and CDR2 YNNKEL (reference sequence). This CDR3 has 14 amino acids. With 3 bases removed from V and 7 bases from J, the gap between germline ends came to 13 bases. The CDR3 nucleotides read TGTGCCAGCAGCCAGGGTTTGTCGGGTAATGAGCAGTTCTTC. This gives the protein CASSQGLSGNEQFF.

This chain links TRBV12-5 with TRBJ1-1, with a tentative D call TRBD1 (6 bases). The germline V gene encodes CDR1 LGHNT and CDR2 FRNRAP. The V end was cut by 5 bases, the J end by 1 base, with 14 bases between. The CDR3 length is 15 residues. DNA for the CDR3: TGTGCTAGTGGTCCTCGGGGGGCGGGGAACACTGAAGCTTTCTTT. Protein: CASGPRGAGNTEAFF.

This chain uses TRBV12-3 or TRBV12-4 with TRBJ2-3; TRBD2 might be the D (6 bases). This CDR3 region has 14 residues. Trimming removed 6 bases from V and 5 bases from J, with 15 bases in between. CDR3 coding DNA: TGTGCCAGCAGGGGCGGACTGGGGGGAGATACGCAGTATTTT. Its protein is CASRGGLGGDTQYF.

In this sample, this clonotype turned up a few times. The rearrangement joins TRBV24-1 to TRBJ2-3, with 7 positions matching TRBD2. The CDR3 is 13 amino acids. Per germline, CDR1 KGHDR and CDR2 SFDVKD. V gave up 12 bases and J gave up 5 bases; unmatched junction bases: 10. In DNA form, the CDR3 reads TGTGCCGCCAATGGCGGGAGCGGAGATACGCAGTATTTT. Its translation: CAANGGSGDTQYF.

This chain links TRBV10-3 with TRBJ2-1, with 9 bases aligning to TRBD2. This CDR3 is 14 amino acids long. Per germline, CDR1 ENHRY and CDR2 SYGVKD. J was trimmed by 4 bases and V by 5 bases; bases with no gene match: 3. CDR3 sequence: CAISWREGYNEQFF. The CDR3 region has the DNA TGTGCCATCAGTTGGCGGGAGGGTTACAATGAGCAGTTCTTC.

This clonotype was observed a handful of times. This chain links TRBV2 with TRBJ1-4, with D possibly TRBD1 on 5 matching bases. The CDR3 covers 13 residues. V was clipped by 5 bases and J by 8 bases, with 12 bases between them. The germline CDR1 and CDR2 sequences are SNHLY and FYNNEI. CDR3 loop: CASSLRGGEKLFF. Here the CDR3 DNA reads TGTGCCAGCAGTTTGCGGGGGGGAGAAAAACTGTTTTTT.

This clonotype is medium-sized in the sample. The chain uses TRBV29-1 and TRBJ2-4, with 7 positions matching TRBD2. The CDR3 covers 13 residues. The germline gives CDR1 SQVTM, CDR2 ANQGSEA. Trimming took 7 bases from V and 8 from J; bases not matched to a gene: 11. The CDR3 loop is CSASFERGDIQYF. The CDR3 bases are TGCAGCGCTTCCTTTGAGCGGGGAGACATTCAGTACTTC.

In its sample, this clonotype was seen many times. The V and J genes are TRBV12-3 or TRBV12-4 and TRBJ2-7; no firm D call. The CDR3 has 12 residues. Trimming left V 3 bases short and J 1 base short, with 4 bases between. The CDR3 DNA is TGTGCCAGCAGTTTTGGGTCCTACGAGCAGTACTTC. Translating it yields CASSFGSYEQYF.

The rearrangement links TRBV20-1 to TRBJ2-7; 13 bases fit TRBD2. The CDR3 is made up of 15 amino acids. Germline-derived CDR1 and CDR2 are DFQATT and SNEGSKA (reference sequence). After removal of 0 bases from V and 7 bases from J, the junction contained 6 bases not matched to a gene. The CDR3 is CSARDGTSGALEQYF. CDR3 bases: TGCAGTGCTAGAGATGGGACTAGCGGGGCACTGGAGCAGTACTTC.

This chain joins TRBV6-5 and TRBJ1-2; a possible D gene is TRBD1 (6 bases). Germline V gene lookup returns CDR1 MNHEY and CDR2 SVGAGI. V lost 4 bases, J lost 3 bases, and 9 bases lay in between. The CDR3 sequence is 13 residues long. CDR3 bases: TGTGCCAGCAGTTGGACAGCAGACTATGGCTACACCTTC. It translates to CASSWTADYGYTF.

This clonotype was detected only a few times. This chain joins TRBV6-1 and TRBJ2-7, with D perhaps TRBD1 (5 bases). The V end lost 3 bases, the J end lost 2 bases, and 11 bases lay between the germline ends. The V gene's germline CDR1 is MNHNS and CDR2 SASEGT. The CDR3 spans 14 residues. CDR3 residues: CASSELGRAYEQYF. CDR3 nucleotides: TGTGCCAGCAGTGAGTTGGGGCGCGCCTACGAGCAGTACTTC.

DNA for the CDR3: TGTGCCAGCAGGCCACAGGGAAACGTCCATGAAAAACTGTTTTTT. Its translation: CASRPQGNVHEKLFF. The V and J genes are TRBV12-3 or TRBV12-4 and TRBJ1-4, with D perhaps matching TRBD1 (6 bases). This CDR3 comprises 15 residues. V was pared by 6 bases and J by 6 bases, with 17 bases between.

V is TRBV5-4 and J is TRBJ1-1, with 10 bases matching TRBD1. CDR3 length: 15 amino acids. The V and J ends lost 0 bases and 1 base, in that order; junction bases with no gene match: 0. CDR1 and CDR2 from the germline V gene are SGHNT and YYREEE (reference sequence). For the CDR3, the DNA is TGTGCCAGCAGCTTGGGGACAGGGGGGAACACTGAAGCTTTCTTT. It yields the protein CASSLGTGGNTEAFF.